This T cell receptor (beta chain) is drawn from a study of shared clonotypes between healthy human individuals. Points from the study as a whole: Non-shared clonotypes were found to have lower generation probabilities than the clonotypes that were shared by all four of the sorted-subset donors.

Note on this clone: Its target is not known.

It was 150 to 250 ng DNA, about 30,000 T cell genomes, that sorted-subset replicate PCRs used. The assay was immunoSEQ multiplex PCR, and TCRdb's table has in-frame clones only and misses some. The data show millions of clones, just over 90% seen once. V was trimmed by 4 bases and J by 6 bases, leaving 20 bases between them. Germline CDR1 and CDR2: SGHTS and YDEGEE. This CDR3 spans 15 amino acids. The specimen sequenced was naive CD4+ T cells sorted from blood. Noted subset: CD45RA+ positively selected. J is TRBJ2-7 and V is TRBV5-8; D remains unclear. The clonotype was recovered from a man aged 18 to 30 in good health. The CDR3 nucleotides are TGTGCCAGCAGCCTCCGAGACCGGGTTGTTGTCGAGCAGTACTTC. Its translation: CASSLRDRVVVEQYF.